Here is one T cell receptor (beta chain) with its context. Its antigen is not yet known. One base away there is no much larger clone; base qualities are not given. The data derive from a study of cytomegalovirus exposure and HLA in healthy donors (dated by TCRdb to the late 2010s). Regarding the research as a whole: An earlier analysis of roughly 610 of the donors reported about 260 Gb of sequence data and 117 million unique TCR beta sequences obtained from about 179 million T cells. Rather than using new phenotypic data, the later analysis identified candidate immune exposures from TCR beta sequences and from how often those sequences occurred across donors. Of the 300 to 450 genotyped donors, approximately 81% were placed in the genetic ancestry cluster associated with self-reported Caucasian donors. The aim of the study was to test whether cataloging public T cell receptors could identify signatures of past pathogen exposure. To decide whether each TCR beta V gene segment behaved as functional or pseudogenic, an earlier analysis of approximately 590 of the donors relied on high-throughput TCR beta sequencing. A later genetic analysis took genome-wide SNP genotypes for about 60% of the roughly 670 donors and used that subset as a discovery cohort. The number of donors typed differed by locus, with about 629-630 for A, B, C, DRB1 and DQB1, roughly 520 for DQA1, 600 to 610 for DPA1, and around 430 for DPB1. An early release that covered 500 to 800 HLA-typed donors contained approximately 290 gigabases of sequencing data and 80 million or so unique TCR sequences. A separate validation cohort of some 130 different subjects was used in addition to the roughly 670-subject first cohort. The study combined high-throughput TCR immunosequencing, statistical association of individual TCRs with disease status, and machine learning to predict cytomegalovirus infection status. Using immunosequencing, the study profiled T cell repertoires from 500 to 800 subjects and related those repertoires to cytomegalovirus serostatus. Among some 410 genotyped donors of the cohort, an average of around 240,000 unique TCR beta nucleotide sequences was sequenced per donor, of which about 20% were non-productive. A later analysis re-analyzed previously published TCR beta repertoires from 550 to 700 donors and added high-resolution HLA genotyping to study TCR occurrence patterns. All discovery cohort repertoires had been generated on a single sequencing platform. Both class I and class II loci were covered by HLA typing, at four-digit resolution. Because of strong linkage in the cohort, roughly five DR-DQ haplotypes were treated as single units for association and clustering. Donor age, sex, ethnicity and CMV serostatus were collected together with the repertoire data. Study-level results and caveats: A later analysis found that most CMV-associated TCR beta chains appeared HLA-restricted, with HLA associations seemingly driven largely by CMV exposure. The classifier was reported to diagnose cytomegalovirus status with high specificity and sensitivity in both the original cohort and the validation cohort. In a later analysis, HLA-associated TCR beta chains were found to be more clonally expanded and to have lower generation probabilities than equally common non-associated chains. A later analysis associated about 18,000 TCR beta sequences with specific HLA alleles at a false discovery rate of 0.05. Compared with the approximately 710-donor mean, donors in an Asian-associated ancestry cluster had fewer N-insertions in productive TCRs, according to a later genetic analysis. The 87-base-pair reads could not distinguish some IMGT-functional V segments, including TRBV6-2 and TRBV6-3, so those segments were excluded. Because some donors lacked HLA typing at each locus, the association tests relied only on the typed subset. According to a later analysis, TCR association rates differed among HLA loci, with DRB1 alleles showing the most associated TCRs and HLA-C alleles showing the fewest. In vitro tests confirmed that a few of the cytomegalovirus-associated TCR beta chains recognize cytomegalovirus antigens. The study gave a list of over 150 TCR beta chains associated with cytomegalovirus. CMV serostatus was the only immune exposure information available for the cohort. It was suggested by the authors that the approach could potentially be generalized to other disease states and immunological phenotypes. The presence/absence analyses assumed that sequencing depth was roughly uniform across donors, and that assumption may not be true. In this cohort, only TCR beta chains were sequenced, and detectable features were limited by the absence of alpha or paired-chain data. In a later genetic analysis, a missense DCLRE1C variant was associated with V-gene and J-gene trimming of TCR beta chains, and the association was replicated in an independent cohort. Several of the top co-occurrence clusters appeared to be linked to parvovirus B19, influenza, CMV and Epstein-Barr virus, according to a later analysis. A cluster of highly shared sequence variants was judged likely to represent a technical artifact of the sequencing pipeline. Across donors, most TCR sequences were observed very rarely, whereas some public TCRs were present in many individuals. Broadly in line with IMGT annotations, most TCR beta V segments showed up in productive rearrangements about 87% or about 30% of the time in an earlier analysis of 587 of the donors. A further reported finding was that TCR beta sequences accurately predicted the HLA-A and HLA-B alleles for most subjects in the first cohort. Linkage disequilibrium might explain the correlated functional status among segregating V segments, but an unknown experimental factor could not be ruled out. When HLA alleles, especially DR and DQ, strongly co-occurred, TCR associations were difficult to assign to individual alleles. Seventeen rarely observed V segments, including chromosome 9 orphons, were excluded from the earlier analysis of about 600 of the donors because counts were too low.

The cohort was made up of approximately 700 healthy bone marrow donors. Cohort members were all nominally healthy when sampled, although unrecorded immune exposures were likely present. The donor tested CMV seropositive, placing the donor among the approximately 290 seropositive members of the cohort. A peripheral blood sample was provided by each donor, and peripheral blood mononuclear cells were used for TCR beta sequencing. Genomic DNA was extracted from the blood cell samples with the Qiagen DNeasy Blood Extraction Kit. The method behind the library was the immunoSEQ multiplex PCR assay. For the multiplex PCR, a mixture combining 60 forward primers for TCR Vbeta segments and 13 reverse primers for TCR Jbeta segments was used. A multiplex PCR assay on genomic DNA amplified the CDR3 region of rearranged TCR beta genes. Amplified TCR beta libraries were sequenced as 87-base-pair reads on the Illumina HiSeq System. The original methods were these. In a later analysis, some 80 million unique TCR beta chains were counted across the 650 to 700 repertoires, and roughly 11 million of these chains were shared by at least two donors. Raw reads were error-corrected and collapsed into unique sequences with a nearest-neighbor algorithm that merged closely related sequences to remove PCR and sequencing errors. V, D and J gene segments were assigned by aligning CDR3 sequences to IMGT reference sequences. For a sequence to be retained, a match of at least six nucleotides to both a V gene segment and a J gene segment was required. Rearrangements were called productive when the CDR3 lacked stop codons and stayed in frame with V and J; all others were non-productive. Following IMGT convention, CDR3 was defined as the stretch from the second conserved V-encoded cysteine up to the conserved J-encoded phenylalanine. Sequences without an unambiguous match to a single V gene segment were excluded from the earlier analysis of almost 600 of the donors. An earlier analysis of 450 to 650 of the donors called V segments functional above 56.7% productive rearrangements and segregating when the between-donor standard deviation exceeded 5%. A statistical classification framework was built to diagnose cytomegalovirus status from the catalog of TCR beta chain sequences. In a later analysis, V and J genes were assigned by comparing TCR nucleotide sequences against IMGT/GENE-DB human TR gene sequences. Using the TCRdist pipeline, a later analysis assigned CDR3 sequences along with most-parsimonious VDJ recombination scenarios. A later analysis defined each TCR beta chain by its CDR3 amino acid sequence plus V-gene family, and excluded reads lacking a unique V-gene family. A later analysis removed roughly 590 highly shared, low-generation-probability nucleotide sequences to deal with suspected cross-contamination and a sequencing artifact. In a later analysis, a clonal expansion index for each public chain was calculated from normalized within-repertoire ranks of inferred template counts. Generation probabilities in a later analysis came from a VDJ recombination model fitted to out-of-frame rearrangements, and those results were checked against IGoR. A later analysis scored TCR-TCR, TCR-HLA and TCR-CMV co-occurrence with hypergeometric tests, applying a repertoire-size bias correction to TCR pairs. To estimate false discovery rates, a later analysis permuted the HLA or CMV assignments 20 times. In a later analysis, co-occurring TCRs were grouped with DBSCAN, and TCRdist sequence similarity was added when clustering was performed within HLA-allele-positive subsets. Repertoires with fewer than 30,000 or more than 120,000 public chains, plus five repertoires with anomalous nucleotide sharing, were excluded from co-occurrence clustering. This immuneACCESS table, as held by TCRdb, lists in-frame sequences with V and J called but not all clones. Of the missing ones, under half trace to an unresolved V gene in checked studies; the others have no known cause. The D gene and trimming were derived from the DNA, and the V and J assignments and clone size from that table. The sample yields under 150,000 clones; over 75% were counted once. The ten biggest clones cover 5.5% to 7.5% of the sample.

From the cysteine up to the phenylalanine, the CDR3 has a length of 15 residues. Here the CDR3 DNA is all that survives: 45 bases in frame from base 1. CDR1 and CDR2 are read off the germline V gene as SGHAT and FQNNGV. Germline trimming: 2 bases from V, 2 bases from J; junction bases outside gene matches: 5. This chain is built from TRBV11-2 and TRBJ1-1; 7 central bases correspond to TRBD1. This TCR was recovered from a woman in her 40s in good health and CMV-seropositive. The sample was PBMCs. The bases read TGTGCCAGCAGCTTAAGGGGACAGCCTAACACTGAAGCTTTCTTT. This translates into CASSLRGQPNTEAFF.